Listed here are 8 T cell receptor beta chains from one sample, sequenced in a study of cytomegalovirus exposure and HLA in healthy donors. Primers for the PCR totalled 60 Vbeta and 13 Jbeta. The protocol was immunoSEQ multiplex PCR, while the TCRdb copy is restricted to in-frame clones and leaves out a portion. The repertoire holds about 140,000 clones, more than 55% seen once, with 6% to 8% in the top ten. Sequenced sample: PBMCs. These receptors were taken from a woman aged 55-70 years in good health and CMV-seronegative.

V usage is TRBV15 and J usage is TRBJ2-3; 7 positions match TRBD2. Germline V lookup: CDR1 LNHNV, CDR2 YYDKDF (reference sequence). V shed 4 bases, J shed 3 bases, and the junction held 10 bases outside the gene matches. The CDR3 length is 16 residues. CDR3 nucleotide sequence: TGTGCCACCAGCACCAGAAGCGGGGCCGGGACAGATACGCAGTATTTT. It codes for CATSTRSGAGTDTQYF.

Worth noting for this clone: Other DNA sequences from this sample encode an identical CDR3 as well. This CDR3 is CSGGGAQETQYF. In nucleotides, the CDR3 is TGCAGCGGCGGGGGGGCTCAGGAGACCCAGTACTTC. This sequence joins TRBV29-1 and TRBJ2-5, with 9 bases aligning to TRBD2. CDR1 SQVTM and CDR2 ANQGSEA come from the germline V gene. Losses at the gene ends were 7 bases for V and 5 bases for J; bases not matched to a gene: 5. The CDR3 consists of 12 residues.

This chain's CDR3 is CASSLGGTDTQYF. The CDR3 bases are TGTGCCAGCAGTCTGGGCGGCACAGATACGCAGTATTTT. The V and J genes are TRBV2 and TRBJ2-3, with D unresolved. Germline assignment: CDR1 SNHLY and CDR2 FYNNEI. The CDR3 extends over 13 amino acids. Trimming cost V 5 bases and J 1 base, with 7 bases left between them.

This clone was picked up a small number of times. The V and J genes are TRBV2 and TRBJ2-7; 11 bases agree with TRBD1. V trimming: 6 bases; J trimming: 6 bases; junction bases outside the gene matches: 7. This CDR3 comprises 14 residues. Germline V gene sequence: CDR1 SNHLY, CDR2 FYNNEI. Here the CDR3 reads CASRDSGTGGEQYF. The DNA for the CDR3 is TGTGCCAGCAGAGACTCCGGGACAGGGGGCGAGCAGTACTTC.

This clone was seen a few times. This chain connects TRBV29-1 to TRBJ2-1, with 10 bases fitting TRBD2. Germline CDR1 and CDR2: SQVTM and ANQGSEA. Trimming at V came to 3 bases and at J to 7 bases, leaving 9 bases not matched to a gene. The length of the CDR3 is 15 residues. CDR3 sequence (DNA): TGCAGCGTTGAGGCCCTAGCGGGGGCCCGTAATGAGCAGTTCTTC. As protein: CSVEALAGARNEQFF.

The chain is built from TRBV27 and TRBJ2-1; D unclear. This CDR3 region has 12 residues. Looked up from germline, CDR1 is MNHEY and CDR2 is SMNVEV (reference sequence). V lost 4 bases and J lost 7, with 8 bases in between. The CDR3 DNA sequence: TGTGCCAGCAGTTCCCTTCGGAATGAGCAGTTCTTC. It yields the protein CASSSLRNEQFF.

This chain links TRBV19 with TRBJ2-5; 7 nucleotides agree with TRBD2. Trimming at V came to 6 bases and at J to 2 bases, leaving 15 bases not matched to a gene. The CDR3 runs to 17 residues. Germline lookup yields CDR1 LNHDA and CDR2 SQIVND (reference sequence). CDR3 residues: CASSLGALGTNQETQYF. In nucleotides, the CDR3 is TGTGCCAGTAGCCTAGGCGCTTTAGGGACTAATCAAGAGACCCAGTACTTC. Together with reference TRBV19 and TRBJ2-5, the CDR3 gives the full variable domain: DGGITQSPKYLFRKEGQNVTLSCEQNLNHDAMYWYRQDPGQGLRLIYYSQIVNDFQKGDIAEGYSVSREKKESFPLTVTSAQKNPTAFYLCASSLGALGTNQETQYFGPGTRLLVL.

For the CDR3, the DNA is TGTGCCAGCAGCCTTACTAGCGGGGGCGGGGAGACCCAGTACTTC. This translates into CASSLTSGGGETQYF. The chain couples TRBV5-4 to TRBJ2-5, with 11 bases fitting TRBD2. This CDR3 has 15 amino acids. CDR1 SGHNT and CDR2 YYREEE come from the germline V gene (reference sequence). Trimming at V came to 4 bases and at J to 5 bases, leaving 7 bases not matched to a gene.